This note documents a single T cell receptor (beta chain) sequence. Antigen specificity is unknown. The data were obtained in a study of T-cell reconstitution after alpha-beta-depleted transplantation in children. Study conclusions and caveats: Several hundred expanded graft clones reportedly were the source of alpha-beta T cells about two months after transplant. Surviving recipient T cells and thymic progenitors produced the high day-60 TCRbeta diversity seen in some patients. Fresh T-cell production supplied most of the T-cell counts and diversity seen one year after transplant.

The V end lost 6 bases, the J end lost 2 bases, and 14 bases lay between the germline ends. The CDR3 has 14 residues. CDR1 is SQVTM, CDR2 ANQGSEA, per germline. Unique molecular identifiers tagged the TCRbeta library. From the PCR reads, TCRdb called clonotypes with MiXCR, one entry per CDR3 protein. The sample holds some 600,000 distinct CDR3 sequences; approximately 13% are singletons and the top ten take approximately 2%. The receptor was isolated from a male patient younger than 18 who had a stem cell transplant for acute myeloid leukemia, so the T cells may come from the graft donor. The rearrangement links TRBV29-1 to TRBJ2-1; D may correspond to TRBD1 or TRBD2 (6 bases each). The sample here was PBMCs, mostly from graft donor cells, taken 360 days after TCRalphabeta/CD19-depleted stem cell transplant. The CDR3 is CSVGRRGAYNEQFF. DNA of the CDR3: TGCAGCGTGGGTAGAAGGGGGGCCTACAATGAGCAGTTCTTC.